The 26 T cell receptor beta chains presented below share a single source sample, sequenced in a study of T cell repertoires in cytomegalovirus infection. TCRdb processed the reads anew with MiXCR; each CDR3 protein has one entry. The data show roughly 700,000 distinct CDR3 sequences, roughly 36% seen once. The antigens for these receptors are not known. The sequencing here drew on cultured PBMCs, taken from culture after CMV antigen stimulation. Receptors originate from a human donor in good health (CMV status not recorded). Some clones in this sample may be carry-over from other donors' samples.

The V gene is TRBV29-1, the J gene TRBJ2-1, with D possibly being TRBD1 (5 bases). The CDR3 is 15 residues long. Germline lookup yields CDR1 SQVTM and CDR2 ANQGSEA. V shed 6 bases and J shed 2 bases, with 17 bases lying between them. The CDR3 protein is CSVRRAQVTYNEQFF. In nucleotides, the CDR3 is TGCAGCGTCAGAAGGGCACAGGTTACCTACAATGAGCAGTTCTTC.

This clonotype turned up a few times. The junction does not match germline at one end; this may be a read error. The chain joins TRBV7-9 to TRBJ2-5; 13 nucleotides line up with TRBD2. Germline CDR1 is SEHNR and CDR2 is FQNEAQ (reference sequence). CDR3 length equals 15 residues. Written as DNA, the CDR3 is TGTGCCAGCAGCCCGGGAAGACTAGCGGGGGGTGAATTCTGCTTC. Its translation: CASSPGRLAGGEFCF.

This clonotype was detected many times. The chain couples TRBV20-1 to TRBJ1-5, with 8 bases aligning to TRBD1. This CDR3 region has 14 residues. Germline V lookup: CDR1 DFQATT, CDR2 SNEGSKA (reference sequence). The V and J ends lost 5 bases and 6 bases, in that order; junction bases with no gene match: 9. The CDR3 DNA reads as TGCAGTGCTGTTGACAGGGGATATGCTCAGCCCCAGCATTTT. Its translation is CSAVDRGYAQPQHF.

This chain uses TRBV4-1 with TRBJ2-3; TRBD2 might be the D (5 bases). Trimming pared 0 bases from V and 4 bases from J, leaving 14 bases between. The CDR3 contains 16 residues. The germline V gene encodes CDR1 MGHRA and CDR2 YSYEKL. The CDR3 sequence is CASSQDPTRAADTQYF. The CDR3 bases are TGCGCCAGCAGCCAAGACCCCACGAGGGCGGCAGATACGCAGTATTTT.

This clonotype was seen just once. The gene calls are TRBV10-3 and TRBJ2-3, with 11 positions matching TRBD2. V lost 6 bases and J lost 6; bases outside the gene matches: 14. Germline V gene lookup returns CDR1 ENHRY and CDR2 SYGVKD. The CDR3 is 17 residues long. The CDR3 is CAISSTSGSSMGDTQYF. In DNA, the CDR3 is TGTGCCATCAGCTCCACTAGCGGGAGTTCCATGGGGGATACGCAGTATTTT.

This clonotype was counted between two and nine times. The chain carries TRBV7-9 and TRBJ1-2; the D gene is possibly TRBD1 (6 bases). This CDR3 has 13 amino acids. CDR1 is SEHNR, CDR2 FQNEAQ, per germline (reference sequence). Trimming removed 6 bases at V and 2 bases at J, with 10 bases between. CDR3 DNA sequence: TGTGCCAGCAGTACCGGGACAAACTATGGCTACACCTTC. Its protein product is CASSTGTNYGYTF.

The chain uses TRBV4-3 and TRBJ2-1; 10 nucleotides agree with TRBD1. V was clipped by 1 base and J by 5 bases; unmatched bases: 2. This CDR3 has 15 residues. The V gene's germline CDR1 is LGHNA and CDR2 YSLEER. The CDR3 is CASSQGTGGDNEQFF. For the CDR3, the DNA is TGCGCCAGCAGCCAAGGGACAGGGGGTGACAATGAGCAGTTCTTC.

The chain uses TRBV4-3 and TRBJ1-2; D is possibly TRBD1 (5 bases). Per germline, CDR1 LGHNA and CDR2 YSLEER. Trimming stripped 0 bases from V and 4 bases from J, with 18 bases between. The CDR3 contains 17 residues. The CDR3 sequence: CASSQEPGQGKFYGYTF. CDR3 sequence (DNA): TGCGCCAGCAGCCAAGAACCGGGGCAGGGAAAGTTCTATGGCTACACCTTC.

This chain uses TRBV28 with TRBJ2-7, with TRBD1 identical over 10 bases. This CDR3 contains 17 residues. V shed 4 bases, J shed 4 bases, and the junction held 13 bases outside the gene matches. The germline gives CDR1 MDHEN, CDR2 SYDVKM. The CDR3: CASSSPSNDRGLYEQYF. The CDR3 bases are TGTGCCAGCAGTTCTCCCTCGAACGACAGGGGGCTGTACGAGCAGTACTTC.

This clonotype was seen a few times. V usage is TRBV7-2 and J usage is TRBJ2-3; TRBD2 matches 7 bases. The CDR3 is 14 amino acids. V dropped 3 bases and J dropped 10; count of bases not matched to a gene: 10. CDR1 SGHTA and CDR2 FQGNSA come from the germline V gene. The CDR3 loop is CASSFVAGDPAQYF. For the CDR3, the DNA is TGTGCCAGCAGCTTTGTTGCGGGAGACCCCGCGCAGTATTTT.

Here the CDR3 DNA reads TGTGCCAGCAGCTTAGGGATCCAGGGGGCGGGGGGCTACACCTTC. It codes for CASSLGIQGAGGYTF. The chain joins TRBV7-2 to TRBJ1-2, with 8 bases fitting TRBD1. The V and J ends lost 1 base and 8 bases, in that order; junction bases with no gene match: 9. Germline CDR1 SGHTA, CDR2 FQGNSA. The CDR3 spans 15 residues.

This clonotype appeared many times. The J gene is TRBJ2-1, the V gene TRBV7-6, with 8 positions matching TRBD2. This CDR3 is 14 amino acids long. Germline CDR1 is SGHVS and CDR2 is FNYEAQ. With 2 bases clipped from V and 9 bases from J, the junction kept 6 bases outside the gene matches. The CDR3 DNA sequence: TGTGCCAGCAGCTTACACCGGGAGGGCCGTGAGCAGTTCTTC. Its translation is CASSLHREGREQFF. The whole variable domain, filled in from reference TRBV7-6 and TRBJ2-1, reads GAGVSQSPRYKVTKRGQDVALRCDPISGHVSLYWYRQALGQGPEFLTYFNYEAQQDKSGLPNDRFSAERPEGSISTLTIQRTEQRDSAMYRCASSLHREGREQFFGPGTRLTVL.

This clonotype has more than one count but fewer than ten. The rearrangement joins TRBV11-1 to TRBJ2-3, with D perhaps TRBD2 (5 bases). Trimming left V 5 bases short and J 5 bases short, with 23 bases between. The length of the CDR3 is 17 residues. Germline CDR1 reads SGHAT; CDR2 reads FQDESV (reference sequence). The CDR3 coding sequence is TGTGCCAGCAGCCATTTAAGGTCGGGATGGGGTAAAGATACGCAGTATTTT. Its translation: CASSHLRSGWGKDTQYF. Full variable domain (rest looked up from reference TRBV11-1 and TRBJ2-3): EAEVAQSPRYKITEKSQAVAFWCDPISGHATLYWYRQILGQGPELLVQFQDESVVDDSQLPKDRFSAERLKGVDSTLKIQPAELGDSAMYLCASSHLRSGWGKDTQYFGPGTRLTVL.

This clonotype appeared many times. The germline gene is not matched at one end of the junction; a read error may be the cause. V is TRBV12-3 or TRBV12-4 and J is TRBJ1-1; D is undetermined. The CDR3 extends over 8 amino acids. The CDR3 sequence is CASTLGHF. For the CDR3, the DNA is TGTGCCAGCACCCTCGGGCATTTT.

This clonotype turned up a few times. The rearrangement links TRBV11-2 to TRBJ2-1, with D possibly TRBD2 on 6 matching bases. CDR1 is SGHAT and CDR2 is FQNNGV in the germline V gene. The length of the CDR3 is 17 residues. V gave up 3 bases and J gave up 5 bases, with 20 bases separating them. Here the CDR3 DNA reads TGTGCCAGCAGCTTCTATTCGGGGAAGCGGGTACACAATGAGCAGTTCTTC. Amino acid sequence: CASSFYSGKRVHNEQFF. The whole variable domain, filled in from reference TRBV11-2 and TRBJ2-1, reads EAGVAQSPRYKIIEKRQSVAFWCNPISGHATLYWYQQILGQGPKLLIQFQNNGVVDDSQLPKDRFSAERLKGVDSTLKIQPAKLEDSAVYLCASSFYSGKRVHNEQFFGPGTRLTVL.

The rearrangement joins TRBV7-9 to TRBJ2-1; a weak D match, TRBD2 (5 bases). CDR1 SEHNR and CDR2 FQNEAQ come from the germline V gene (reference sequence). Trimming pared 6 bases from V and 6 bases from J, leaving 15 bases between. This CDR3 comprises 14 residues. The CDR3 protein is CASSFTGVGNEQFF. The CDR3 coding sequence is TGTGCCAGCAGTTTTACCGGGGTCGGCAATGAGCAGTTCTTC.

This rearrangement joins TRBV12-3 or TRBV12-4 to TRBJ2-1; possibly TRBD1 for D (6 bases). V was clipped by 7 bases and J by 5 bases, with 21 bases between them. The CDR3 is 16 amino acids. CDR3 sequence reads: CASTLWLGQPHNEQFF. The CDR3 region has the DNA TGTGCCAGCACCCTATGGCTTGGACAGCCCCACAATGAGCAGTTCTTC.

In its sample, this clonotype was seen a few times. This chain uses TRBV7-8 with TRBJ1-5; D ambiguous. Germline V gives CDR1 SGHVS, CDR2 FQNEAQ. CDR3 length: 15 residues. V lost 1 base to trimming and J lost 4 bases, with 11 bases between them. The CDR3 coding sequence is TGTGCCAGCAGCTTAGATGCCCGCGGGAATCAGCCCCAGCATTTT. Residues: CASSLDARGNQPQHF.

The gene calls are TRBV10-3 and TRBJ1-3; D is uncertain. Per the germline V gene, CDR1 is ENHRY and CDR2 is SYGVKD. This CDR3 region has 17 residues. Between the trimmed V and J ends, which lost 0 bases and 2 bases, there was a span of 14 bases. CDR3 sequence: CAISESSQNFPGNTIYF. The CDR3 nucleotides read TGTGCCATCAGTGAGTCATCTCAGAACTTCCCTGGAAACACCATATATTTT.

This clonotype has just a few counts. V usage is TRBV7-4 and J usage is TRBJ1-1; TRBD1 is a possible D gene (6 bases). This CDR3 spans 14 amino acids. The germline V gene encodes CDR1 SGHVT and CDR2 SQSDAQ. V was trimmed by 7 bases and J by 2 bases, leaving 14 bases between them. The CDR3 is CASTLGTPNTEAFF. CDR3 nucleotide sequence: TGTGCCAGCACCCTCGGGACACCTAACACTGAAGCTTTCTTT.

This clonotype was recorded a few times. The V and J genes are TRBV10-3 and TRBJ2-1; TRBD1 matches 10 bases. V was pared by 6 bases and J by 4 bases, with 15 bases of the junction left unmatched. The CDR3 is made up of 18 amino acids. Looked up from germline, CDR1 is ENHRY and CDR2 is SYGVKD. This CDR3 reads CAIRRDRGHTGAYNEQFF. CDR3 in DNA: TGTGCCATCAGACGGGACAGGGGCCATACGGGGGCATACAATGAGCAGTTCTTC.

V usage is TRBV6-6 and J usage is TRBJ1-4; tentative D call: TRBD1 (5 bases). The germline V and J ends were trimmed by 0 bases and 11 bases, with 19 bases remaining between them. The V gene's germline CDR1 is MNHNY and CDR2 SVGAGI (reference sequence). This CDR3 has 16 residues. The CDR3 nucleotides read TGTGCCAGCAGTTACTCCGCGGGGGAGGGGTACGGGAAACTGTTTTTT. Its protein product is CASSYSAGEGYGKLFF.

This clonotype was recorded a few times. This chain joins TRBV20-1 and TRBJ2-3; either TRBD1 or TRBD2 may fit D (6 bases each). The V gene lost 2 bases and the J gene lost 1 base, with 13 bases spanning the gap. This CDR3 is built from 15 residues. CDR1 DFQATT and CDR2 SNEGSKA come from the germline V gene (reference sequence). DNA for the CDR3: TGCAGTGCTAGACCCGGGGGCGAAGGCACAGATACGCAGTATTTT. This codes for CSARPGGEGTDTQYF.

There are a few counts of this clonotype. The chain links TRBV7-6 to TRBJ2-1, with D tentatively TRBD1 or TRBD2 (6 bases each). CDR3 size: 18 residues. V lost 0 bases to trimming and J lost 7 bases, with 22 bases between them. The germline gives CDR1 SGHVS, CDR2 FNYEAQ. CDR3 DNA: TGTGCCAGCAGCTTAGCTCCTGGCAGGGGACTCCTACTAAATGAGCAGTTCTTC. It encodes CASSLAPGRGLLLNEQFF. The entire variable domain, with the rest obtained from reference TRBV7-6 and TRBJ2-1, is as follows: GAGVSQSPRYKVTKRGQDVALRCDPISGHVSLYWYRQALGQGPEFLTYFNYEAQQDKSGLPNDRFSAERPEGSISTLTIQRTEQRDSAMYRCASSLAPGRGLLLNEQFFGPGTRLTVL.

The J gene is TRBJ1-2, the V gene TRBV7-8; 9 nucleotides line up with TRBD1. CDR3 size: 15 residues. After removal of 3 bases from V and 3 bases from J, the junction contained 5 bases not matched to a gene. The germline V gene encodes CDR1 SGHVS and CDR2 FQNEAQ. The CDR3 here is CASSFYRGLDYGYTF. The CDR3 region has the DNA TGTGCCAGCAGCTTTTACAGGGGGCTCGACTATGGCTACACCTTC.

The genes are TRBV19 and TRBJ1-1; D remains ambiguous. CDR3 size: 14 residues. The V gene lost 5 bases and the J gene lost 2 bases, with 12 bases spanning the gap. Germline lookup yields CDR1 LNHDA and CDR2 SQIVND (reference sequence). CDR3 DNA: TGTGCCAGTAGTGTTTGGGGTTATAACACTGAAGCTTTCTTT. Amino acid sequence: CASSVWGYNTEAFF.